These T cell receptor beta chains were read from a single sample in a study of post-analysis software for immune sequencing data. TCRdb redid the calling of the PCR reads with MiXCR, one entry per CDR3 protein. The repertoire includes about 770,000 distinct CDR3 sequences, about 43% of them detected once, and roughly 4.5% sits in the top ten. Sample: blood. The receptors originated from a girl between 5 and 17 years old with multiple sclerosis. CDR3s include the opening cysteine and the closing phenylalanine or tryptophan. The D gene is left open where the match is weak. Size values are once, few and many counts, or a class for expanded clones, and some rows have none.

cdr3_aa cdr3_nt clone_size j_call d_call v_call
CSVGRQGGETQYF TGCAGCGTTGGACGACAGGGTGGAGAGACCCAGTACTTC few TRBJ2-5 TRBD1 TRBV29-1
CSVEEGQGDYEQYF TGCAGCGTTGAAGAGGGACAGGGTGACTACGAGCAGTACTTC few TRBJ2-7 TRBD1 TRBV29-1
CASSQDFGDEQFF TGCGCCAGCAGCCAAGATTTCGGGGATGAGCAGTTCTTC few TRBJ2-1 NA TRBV4-3
CATSARKGQGPAADTQYF TGTGCCACCAGCGCCCGGAAGGGGCAGGGACCCGCTGCAGATACGCAGTATTTT few TRBJ2-3 NA TRBV15
CSASGDEQYF TGCAGTGCTAGTGGGGACGAGCAGTACTTC NA TRBJ2-7 NA TRBV20-1
CASSRAWTSGREQYF TGTGCCAGCAGCCGAGCCTGGACTAGCGGGAGGGAGCAGTACTTC few TRBJ2-4 TRBD2 TRBV12-3/TRBV12-4
CSARPQGLGVGGETQYF TGCAGTGCTAGACCCCAAGGACTAGGCGTCGGGGGAGAGACCCAGTACTTC NA TRBJ2-5 TRBD2 TRBV20-1
CSARRPGTGNGGYTF TGCAGTGCTAGACGTCCCGGGACAGGGAATGGTGGCTACACCTTC many TRBJ1-2 TRBD1 TRBV20-1
CSVVTPGGAFF TGCAGCGTTGTAACCCCAGGGGGAGCTTTCTTT NA TRBJ1-1 TRBD1 TRBV29-1
CSVEDRRTGLDEQFF TGCAGCGTTGAAGATCGGAGGACAGGGCTCGATGAGCAGTTCTTC many TRBJ2-1 TRBD1 TRBV29-1
CSARGGSGTSGRAPYNEQFF TGCAGTGCTAGGGGGGGATCCGGGACTAGCGGGAGGGCCCCCTACAATGAGCAGTTCTTC NA TRBJ2-1 TRBD2 TRBV20-1
CASSRLDLEEQYF TGTGCCAGCAGCAGACTTGATCTAGAGGAGCAGTACTTC few TRBJ2-7 NA TRBV6-2/TRBV6-3
CSAAREGLSYEQYF TGCAGTGCTGCCCGGGAGGGGCTCTCCTACGAGCAGTACTTC NA TRBJ2-7 TRBD2 TRBV20-1
CASSRGRNNEQFF TGTGCCAGCAGCCGAGGGCGGAACAATGAGCAGTTCTTC NA TRBJ2-1 NA TRBV7-3
CSVEKGSYEQYF TGCAGCGTTGAAAAAGGGTCCTACGAGCAGTACTTC few TRBJ2-7 NA TRBV29-1
CATSRDIGAGGWAEAFF TGCGCCACCAGCAGAGATATAGGTGCCGGGGGCTGGGCTGAAGCTTTCTTT NA TRBJ1-1 NA TRBV15
CASSQDSDQETQYF TGCGCCAGCAGCCAAGACAGCGACCAAGAGACCCAGTACTTC few TRBJ2-5 NA TRBV4-1
CASSLGRRPSDYGYTF TGTGCCAGCAGCTTAGGGCGGCGGCCCAGTGACTATGGCTACACCTTC once TRBJ1-2 NA TRBV7-8
CASSYLRGLTF TGTGCCAGCAGCTATCTCAGGGGCCTCACCTTC NA TRBJ1-2 NA TRBV7-2
CASALGTLAKNIQYF TGTGCCAGCGCACTGGGTACCTTAGCCAAAAACATTCAGTACTTC NA TRBJ2-4 NA TRBV3-1
CASSILGSLNTGELFF TGTGCCAGTAGTATCCTAGGATCCTTGAACACCGGGGAGCTGTTTTTT few TRBJ2-2 NA TRBV19
CASSLAVSGREQFF TGTGCCAGCAGCTTAGCGGTGAGCGGGAGGGAGCAGTTCTTC NA TRBJ2-1 TRBD2 TRBV7-2
CASSETGKSYEQYF TGTGCCAGCAGCGAGACGGGGAAGTCCTACGAGCAGTACTTC few TRBJ2-7 NA TRBV9
CASSGLAGGPGNIQYF TGTGCCAGCAGCGGACTAGCGGGAGGGCCTGGGAACATTCAGTACTTC NA TRBJ2-4 TRBD2 TRBV12-3/TRBV12-4
CASSQEDYNEQFF TGCGCCAGCAGCCAAGAGGACTACAATGAGCAGTTCTTC few TRBJ2-1 NA TRBV4-3
CASSALPSKVTGANVLTF TGTGCCAGCAGCGCGCTGCCTTCGAAGGTAACGGGGGCCAACGTCCTGACTTTC few TRBJ2-6 NA TRBV7-2
CASSQDRDYTF TGTGCCAGCAGCCAAGATAGGGACTACACCTTC NA TRBJ1-2 NA TRBV3-1
CASSLGTMHTGELFF TGTGCCAGCAGCTTAGGGACCATGCACACCGGGGAGCTGTTTTTT NA TRBJ2-2 NA TRBV7-9
CASSSIGADSYEQYF TGTGCCAGCAGTTCCATCGGGGCGGACTCCTACGAGCAGTACTTC NA TRBJ2-7 NA TRBV12-3/TRBV12-4
CSARGLVSSGYNEQFF TGCAGTGCTAGAGGTCTGGTGTCTAGCGGATACAATGAGCAGTTCTTC NA TRBJ2-1 TRBD2 TRBV20-1
CASSQRSGGGVRGYTF TGTGCCAGCAGCCAAAGGTCAGGGGGCGGAGTTCGGGGCTACACCTTC NA TRBJ1-2 TRBD1 TRBV3-1
CASSFDYNEQFF TGTGCCAGCAGCTTTGACTACAATGAGCAGTTCTTC NA TRBJ2-1 NA TRBV7-2
CATSRTTAEQFF TGTGCCACCAGTAGGACTACTGCTGAGCAGTTCTTC few TRBJ2-1 NA TRBV24-1
CASSLGTSGGQETQYF TGCGCCAGCAGCCTAGGGACTAGCGGAGGCCAAGAGACCCAGTACTTC NA TRBJ2-5 TRBD2 TRBV4-1
CSAPVLLAGDADTQYF TGCAGTGCACCCGTCCTCCTAGCGGGAGATGCAGATACGCAGTATTTT few TRBJ2-3 TRBD2 TRBV20-1
CANSPPSGRETQYF TGTGCCAACAGCCCACCTAGCGGGAGAGAGACCCAGTACTTC NA TRBJ2-5 TRBD2 TRBV7-9
CASSAGSVDEQYF TGTGCCAGCAGCGCCGGCTCAGTCGACGAGCAGTACTTC NA TRBJ2-7 NA TRBV7-9
CSVAGEPYEQYF TGCAGCGTTGCGGGCGAGCCCTACGAGCAGTACTTC NA TRBJ2-7 NA TRBV29-1
CATSRDRVSVYEQYF TGTGCCACCAGCAGAGATCGGGTCAGCGTCTACGAGCAGTACTTC NA TRBJ2-7 NA TRBV15
CAIGTSGSKKETQYF TGTGCCATCGGGACTAGCGGGAGCAAAAAAGAGACCCAGTACTTC few TRBJ2-5 TRBD2 TRBV10-3
CASSLDGEPQHF TGTGCCAGCAGCTTAGACGGGGAGCCCCAGCATTTT NA TRBJ1-5 NA TRBV7-6
CASSEFDYSNQPQHF TGTGCCAGCAGTGAATTCGACTATAGCAATCAGCCCCAGCATTTT NA TRBJ1-5 NA TRBV6-1
CASSLRVKETQYF TGTGCCAGCAGCTTAAGGGTAAAAGAGACCCAGTACTTC NA TRBJ2-5 NA TRBV11-2
CASSLVTVEGHEQFF TGTGCCAGCAGCTTAGTAACGGTCGAGGGTCATGAGCAGTTCTTC once TRBJ2-1 NA TRBV7-8
CASSLVRLAGTTDTQYF TGTGCCAGCAGCTTAGTGAGACTAGCGGGTACCACAGATACGCAGTATTTT NA TRBJ2-3 TRBD2 TRBV13
CASSPDQTQYF TGTGCCAGCAGCCCCGACCAGACCCAGTACTTC NA TRBJ2-5 NA TRBV11-2
CASSLDGTEQFF TGTGCCAGCAGCTTGGATGGCACCGAGCAGTTCTTC NA TRBJ2-1 NA TRBV7-3
CASSTGTALAYNEQFF TGTGCCAGCAGTACTGGGACTGCCTTGGCCTACAATGAGCAGTTCTTC few TRBJ2-1 NA TRBV12-3/TRBV12-4
CSAPPGLAPDTQYF TGCAGTGCTCCTCCGGGACTAGCCCCAGATACGCAGTATTTT NA TRBJ2-3 TRBD2 TRBV20-1
CASSLSSEQFF TGTGCCAGCAGTCTCAGTTCCGAGCAGTTCTTC NA TRBJ2-1 NA TRBV6-6
CASSLAGNINEQYF TGTGCCAGCAGCCTAGCGGGAAATATTAACGAGCAGTACTTC NA TRBJ2-7 TRBD2 TRBV6-2/TRBV6-3
CASSDFGDGEQFF TGTGCCAGCAGTGACTTCGGGGACGGTGAGCAGTTCTTC NA TRBJ2-1 NA TRBV6-4
CASSYSGTDLYGYTF TGTGCCAGCAGTTACTCCGGGACAGACTTATATGGCTACACCTTC NA TRBJ1-2 TRBD1 TRBV6-5